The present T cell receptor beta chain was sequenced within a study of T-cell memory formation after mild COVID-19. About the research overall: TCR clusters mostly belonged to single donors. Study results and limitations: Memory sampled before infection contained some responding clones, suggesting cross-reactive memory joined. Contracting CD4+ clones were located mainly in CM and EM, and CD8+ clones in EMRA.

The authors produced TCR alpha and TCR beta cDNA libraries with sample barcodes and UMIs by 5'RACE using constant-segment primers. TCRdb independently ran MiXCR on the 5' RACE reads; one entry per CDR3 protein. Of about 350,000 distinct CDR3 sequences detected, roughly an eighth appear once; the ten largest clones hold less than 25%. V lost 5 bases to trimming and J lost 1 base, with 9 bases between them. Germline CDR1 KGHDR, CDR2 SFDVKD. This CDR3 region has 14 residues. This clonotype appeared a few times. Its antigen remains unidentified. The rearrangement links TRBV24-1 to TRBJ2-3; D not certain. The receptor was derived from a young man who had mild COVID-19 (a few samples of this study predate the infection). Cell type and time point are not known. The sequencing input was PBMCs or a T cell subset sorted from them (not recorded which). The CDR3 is CATSGTDRTDTQYF. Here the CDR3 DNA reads TGTGCCACCAGTGGTACAGATCGCACAGATACGCAGTATTTT.